Listed below are T cell receptor beta chains from one sample, sequenced in a study of PD-1 blockade in classical Hodgkin lymphoma. TCRdb keeps only in-frame clones here, not all; method: immunoSEQ multiplex PCR. Of 20,000 to 25,000 clones in the sample, 80% were seen once. Specimen: peripheral blood mononuclear cells (PBMCs), collected before the second cycle of nivolumab. The receptor source for this set is a human donor with classical Hodgkin lymphoma. The conserved cysteine and the conserved F or W are not part of the CDR3 here.

J	length	V	CDR3
TRBJ1-2	17	TRBV7-2	ASSSGGLVRNAANYGYT
TRBJ2-3	12	TRBV27	ASSIPRGPDTQY
TRBJ2-2	11	TRBV19	ATAGQGVWELF
TRBJ2-3	14	TRBV13	ASSEARAGLTDTQY
TRBJ1-2	14	TRBV7-2	ASSEWVTGDDYGYT
TRBJ2-4	14	TRBV28	ASSPGGQGAKNIQY
TRBJ2-6	12	TRBV27	ASSPHLSPNVLT
TRBJ1-2	10	TRBV30	AFSTGGYGYT
TRBJ1-2	13	TRBV13	ASSLPPGTLSGYT
TRBJ2-5	12	TRBV7-2	ASSRSGNQETQY
TRBJ2-3	14	TRBV4-2	ASSQEGLAGTDTQY
TRBJ2-7	18	TRBV10-2	ASSESYGAGLAEISYEQY
TRBJ1-1	13	TRBV27	ASSSLGGGVAEAF
TRBJ2-5	14	TRBV7-9	ASSLLVDPRRETQY
TRBJ1-5	10	TRBV2	ASSVGRQPQH
TRBJ2-7	15	TRBV10-2	ASSGTSGSVPYYEQY
TRBJ2-5	16	TRBV7-2	ASSLGPIAGGPPETQY
TRBJ1-5	14	TRBV7-8	ASSLDLGLYNQPQH
TRBJ2-7	14	TRBV18	ASSPSYSSGDYEQY
TRBJ1-2	13	TRBV5-8	ASKRGTDRTYGYT
TRBJ1-5	16	TRBV4-1	ASSPIIEGLHSNQPQH
TRBJ2-2	12	TRBV4-1	ASTRQGAGGELF
TRBJ2-7	15	TRBV4-3	ASSQQVAGAVSYEQY
TRBJ1-5	11	TRBV19	ASRDGSRTPQH
TRBJ2-1	13	TRBV10-2	ASSDWGGPNNEQF
TRBJ2-1	14	TRBV7-6	ASSITGGVGYNEQF
TRBJ1-2	11	TRBV6-5	ASSYGRSDGYT
TRBJ1-1	12	TRBV11-2	ASSRDRRNTEAF
TRBJ1-4	9	TRBV29-1	SVGEREKLF
TRBJ2-7	16	TRBV10-1	ASSDFVPTAAGGNEQY
TRBJ2-1	13	TRBV5-4	ASSVTGGEGNEQF
TRBJ2-3	13	TRBV5-4	ASSLTSGATDTQY
TRBJ2-2	11	TRBV11-2	ASSLYPIEELF
TRBJ2-3	13	TRBV18	ASSPDLISTDTQY
TRBJ1-1	10	TRBV6-5	ASNGQYTEAF
TRBJ2-2	11	TRBV6-6	ASSRGNTGELF
TRBJ2-2	13	TRBV28	ASTPWGRNTGELF
TRBJ1-1	11	TRBV6-5	ASTSTGQSEAF
TRBJ2-2	12	TRBV6-5	ASSRTGNTGELF
TRBJ2-1	13	TRBV6-1	ASSVQGGASNEQF
TRBJ2-2	14	TRBV4-2	ASSQALLGRTGELF
TRBJ1-6	13	TRBV7-9	ASSLLPGSHSPLH
TRBJ2-7	14	TRBV10-3	AISASGQGSSHEQY
TRBJ2-4	14	TRBV4-1	ASSPGLAVTKNIQY
TRBJ1-1	12	TRBV7-9	ASSLATGQRKAF
TRBJ2-2	11	TRBV30	AATSGSTGELF
TRBJ1-6	11	TRBV5-4	ASSPPGSSPLH
TRBJ2-1	13	TRBV7-2	ASSKGLAGANEQF
TRBJ1-1	13	TRBV5-1	ASSLEWGLSTEAF
TRBJ1-5	13	TRBV6-1	ASRGMGGFSQPQH
TRBJ1-1	14	TRBV6-1	ASSDLGEGMNTEAF
TRBJ1-1	11	TRBV16	ASSDRGNTEAF
TRBJ2-5	12	TRBV6-5	ASSPFGGGETQY
TRBJ2-2	12	TRBV11-2	ATTGTSNTGELF
TRBJ2-3	13	TRBV5-1	ASSLWAGGADTQY
TRBJ1-2	12	TRBV6-6	ASRRQGFVYGYT
TRBJ2-7	13	TRBV5-4	ASSPDSSGRLEQY
TRBJ1-4	13	TRBV11-2	ASSFALTTNEKLF
TRBJ2-1	14	TRBV27	ASWRSGTSRNNEQF
TRBJ1-2	14	TRBV19	ASSIVNGADNYGYT